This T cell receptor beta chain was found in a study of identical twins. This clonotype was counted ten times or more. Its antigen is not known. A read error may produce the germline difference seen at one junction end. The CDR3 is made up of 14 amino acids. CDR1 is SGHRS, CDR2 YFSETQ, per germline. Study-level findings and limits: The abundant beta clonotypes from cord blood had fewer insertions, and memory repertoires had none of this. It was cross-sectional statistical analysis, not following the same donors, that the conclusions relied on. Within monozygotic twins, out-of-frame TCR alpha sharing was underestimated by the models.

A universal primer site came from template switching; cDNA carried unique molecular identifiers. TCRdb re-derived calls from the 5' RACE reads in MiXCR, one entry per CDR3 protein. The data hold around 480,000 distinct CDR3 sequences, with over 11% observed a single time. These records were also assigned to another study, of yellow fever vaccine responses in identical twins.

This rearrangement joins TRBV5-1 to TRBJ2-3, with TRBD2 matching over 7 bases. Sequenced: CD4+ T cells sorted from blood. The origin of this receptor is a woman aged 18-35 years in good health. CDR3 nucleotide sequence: TGTGCCAGCAGTTTAGGCGGGGGTCCAGATACGCAGTATTTT. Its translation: CASSLGGGPDTQYF.